The 23 T cell receptor beta chains presented below share a single source sample, sequenced in a study of response to subunit inactivated influenza vaccine. A single record per CDR3 protein comes from TCRdb applying MiXCR to the RT-PCR reads. The sample has about 800,000 distinct CDR3 sequences, 21% seen once. The material sequenced was PBMCs from blood, taken 5 to 6 days after vaccination. Receptors were obtained from a man aged 50 or older who received an inactivated influenza vaccine.

DNA for the CDR3: TGTGCCAGCAGTGAAGAGTGGGGTTGGGCAGATACGCAGTATTTT. Protein: CASSEEWGWADTQYF. The genes are TRBV6-1 and TRBJ2-3; D remains ambiguous. The germline V gene has CDR1 MNHNS and CDR2 SASEGT. The V gene lost 1 base and the J gene lost 4 bases, with 12 bases spanning the gap. The CDR3 contains 15 residues.

The chain carries TRBV7-2 and TRBJ2-1; the D gene is possibly TRBD1 (6 bases). The CDR3 contains 16 residues. CDR1 is SGHTA and CDR2 is FQGNSA in the germline V gene. V gave up 2 bases and J gave up 5 bases, with 16 bases separating them. The CDR3 region is CASSLTGMGANNEQFF. CDR3 sequence (DNA): TGTGCCAGCAGCTTAACGGGGATGGGGGCGAACAATGAGCAGTTCTTC. The full variable domain, in which reference TRBV7-2 and TRBJ2-1 provide the parts outside the CDR3, is GAGVSQSPSNKVTEKGKDVELRCDPISGHTALYWYRQSLGQGLEFLIYFQGNSAPDKSGLPSDRFSAERTGGSVSTLTIQRTQQEDSAVYLCASSLTGMGANNEQFFGPGTRLTVL.

The chain employs TRBV4-1 and TRBJ1-4; TRBD1 matches 9 bases. CDR3 length: 15 amino acids. V gave up 5 bases and J gave up 5 bases; unmatched junction bases: 6. Per the germline V gene, CDR1 is MGHRA and CDR2 is YSYEKL. Written as DNA, the CDR3 is TGCGCCAGCAGCAAGACCGGGACAGGGAATGAAAAACTGTTTTTT. It translates to CASSKTGTGNEKLFF.

This clonotype was seen a few times. The chain has TRBV12-3 or TRBV12-4 and TRBJ1-1; D is uncertain. There are 12 residues in the CDR3. Trimming took off 5 bases at V and 5 bases at J, with 9 bases between the two ends. CDR3 nucleotide sequence: TGTGCCAGCAGTCCTCATTCGACTGAAGCTTTCTTT. Translating gives CASSPHSTEAFF.

This clonotype has just a few counts. The rearrangement links TRBV7-8 to TRBJ2-6, with D perhaps TRBD2 (5 bases). Per the germline V gene, CDR1 is SGHVS and CDR2 is FQNEAQ. Between the trimmed V and J ends, which lost 2 bases and 2 bases, there was a span of 16 bases. This CDR3 has 18 amino acids. CDR3 nucleotide sequence: TGTGCCAGCAGCTTACGGGAAGGAAGATTCGCTGGGGCCAACGTCCTGACTTTC. Its protein product is CASSLREGRFAGANVLTF.

The rearrangement uses TRBV7-9 and TRBJ2-7; the match to TRBD2 covers 11 bases. After removal of 5 bases from V and 5 bases from J, the junction contained 8 bases not matched to a gene. CDR3 length: 15 residues. Germline-derived CDR1 and CDR2 are SEHNR and FQNEAQ (reference sequence). CDR3: CASSRLAGLRHEQYF. The CDR3 DNA sequence: TGTGCCAGCAGCCGACTAGCGGGATTGCGCCACGAGCAGTACTTC.

Only one count was recorded for this clonotype. V and J are TRBV6-5 and TRBJ2-5; tentatively, D is TRBD1 (6 bases). In germline, CDR1 is MNHEY, CDR2 SVGAGI. CDR3 size: 15 residues. Trimming stripped 4 bases from V and 1 base from J, with 13 bases between. The CDR3 protein is CASSSRGQTQETQYF. In DNA, the CDR3 is TGTGCCAGCAGTTCGCGTGGACAGACCCAAGAGACCCAGTACTTC.

This clonotype appeared a single time. V usage is TRBV6-2 or TRBV6-3 and J usage is TRBJ1-5; TRBD1 agrees at 9 bases. Germline CDR1 reads MNHEY; CDR2 reads SVGEGT. The CDR3 is 16 amino acids. Trimming at V came to 4 bases and at J to 4 bases, leaving 8 bases not matched to a gene. As DNA, the CDR3 is TGTGCCAGCAGTTCGGACAGGGGATTGAGGAATCAGCCCCAGCATTTT. Its translation: CASSSDRGLRNQPQHF.

This clonotype came up many times. The chain joins TRBV7-2 to TRBJ2-3, with D possibly TRBD1 on 6 matching bases. Germline V lookup: CDR1 SGHTA, CDR2 FQGNSA. V was pared by 5 bases and J by 6 bases, with 12 bases between. The CDR3 covers 13 residues. The CDR3 is CASSISQGDTQYF. The CDR3 DNA is TGTGCCAGCAGCATCTCGCAGGGGGATACGCAGTATTTT.

The chain has TRBV3-1 and TRBJ2-5, with D possibly being TRBD2 (5 bases). From germline, CDR1 is LGHDT and CDR2 YNNKEL (reference sequence). This CDR3 has 17 residues. Trimming removed 0 bases at V and 4 bases at J, with 18 bases between. The CDR3 here is CASSQDYWRSSGETQYF. In DNA, the CDR3 is TGTGCCAGCAGCCAAGACTATTGGCGATCCAGCGGAGAGACCCAGTACTTC.

This clonotype was seen only a few times. The genes are TRBV7-9 and TRBJ2-2; D not resolved. The germline V gene has CDR1 SEHNR and CDR2 FQNEAQ (reference sequence). This CDR3 contains 14 residues. The V gene lost 2 bases and the J gene lost 1 base, with 5 bases spanning the gap. As DNA, the CDR3 is TGTGCCAGCAGCTTAAACCAGAACACCGGGGAGCTGTTTTTT. Protein product: CASSLNQNTGELFF.

The sample holds a few counts of this clonotype. The CDR3 DNA sequence: TGCAGTGCTAGAGATTCTGGCGGGGTGGCCTCTGGGGCCAACGTCCTGACTTTC. As protein: CSARDSGGVASGANVLTF. This chain uses TRBV20-1 with TRBJ2-6; possibly TRBD2 for D (6 bases). Looked up from germline, CDR1 is DFQATT and CDR2 is SNEGSKA (reference sequence). Trimming took off 0 bases at V and 0 bases at J, with 15 bases between the two ends. The CDR3 extends over 18 amino acids.

In this sample, this clonotype turned up many times. The chain is built from TRBV24-1 and TRBJ2-1; 7 bases match TRBD2. The CDR3 is 13 residues long. The V gene's germline CDR1 is KGHDR and CDR2 SFDVKD. The V segment lost 9 bases and the J segment 13 bases; nucleotides outside the gene matches: 14. In DNA, the CDR3 is TGTGCCACCGGGGAGGGAATTACTGGAACTCAGTTCTTC. Its translation: CATGEGITGTQFF.

There are a few counts of this clonotype. This chain uses TRBV14 with TRBJ2-1; D is ambiguous. Between the trimmed V and J ends, which lost 4 bases and 8 bases, there was a span of 12 bases. Germline assignment: CDR1 SGHDN and CDR2 FVKESK. There are 13 residues in the CDR3. Here the CDR3 DNA reads TGTGCCAGCAGCCTCGGGCGGTGGTATGAGCAGTTCTTC. Protein: CASSLGRWYEQFF.

The rearrangement joins TRBV4-3 to TRBJ2-1, with a possible D match to TRBD2 (6 bases). This CDR3 region has 15 residues. Germline V gene lookup returns CDR1 LGHNA and CDR2 YSLEER. V lost 4 bases to trimming and J lost 2 bases, with 12 bases between them. CDR3: CASSPTRTTYNEQFF. CDR3 DNA sequence: TGCGCCAGCAGCCCCACCAGGACTACCTACAATGAGCAGTTCTTC.

This clonotype was counted a few times. The V and J genes are TRBV7-9 and TRBJ1-4; D is possibly TRBD1 (5 bases). V was cut by 5 bases and J by 7 bases, with 14 bases left in between. The CDR3 sequence is 14 residues long. Germline values: CDR1 SEHNR, CDR2 FQNEAQ (reference sequence). CDR3 sequence reads: CASSPGGVSEKLFF. The CDR3, as DNA: TGTGCCAGCAGCCCCGGGGGGGTCTCTGAAAAACTGTTTTTT.

This clonotype appeared a single time. The chain has TRBV7-2 and TRBJ2-3; the match to TRBD2 covers 9 bases. The J segment lost 0 bases and the V segment lost 5 bases, leaving 9 bases of the junction unmatched. Germline V gene sequence: CDR1 SGHTA, CDR2 FQGNSA. CDR3 length equals 17 residues. CDR3: CASSTTTSGLSTDTQYF. The CDR3 nucleotides are TGTGCCAGCAGCACCACTACTAGCGGGCTTAGCACAGATACGCAGTATTTT. The variable domain in full, with the rest retrieved from reference TRBV7-2 and TRBJ2-3, is GAGVSQSPSNKVTEKGKDVELRCDPISGHTALYWYRQSLGQGLEFLIYFQGNSAPDKSGLPSDRFSAERTGGSVSTLTIQRTQQEDSAVYLCASSTTTSGLSTDTQYFGPGTRLTVL.

J is TRBJ1-2 and V is TRBV5-1; TRBD1 matches at 9 bases. CDR3 length equals 18 residues. Germline loops: CDR1 SGHRS, CDR2 YFSETQ. The ends lost 3 bases at V and 9 bases at J; junction bases unmatched: 21. The DNA of the CDR3 is TGCGCCAGCAGCTGGGATGGCGGGACAGGGCTGACAGGACTTCGCTACACCTTC. Residues: CASSWDGGTGLTGLRYTF.

V gene TRBV29-1 combines with J gene TRBJ2-7, with 9 bases aligning to TRBD2. The CDR3 extends over 14 amino acids. The J segment lost 2 bases and the V segment lost 2 bases, leaving 4 bases of the junction unmatched. The germline CDR1 and CDR2 sequences are SQVTM and ANQGSEA. The CDR3 protein is CSVELASGAYEQYF. The CDR3, as DNA: TGCAGCGTTGAATTGGCTAGCGGGGCCTACGAGCAGTACTTC.

This clonotype turned up a few times. The chain uses TRBV20-1 and TRBJ2-5; TRBD1 might be the D (5 bases). CDR1 is DFQATT, CDR2 SNEGSKA, per germline (reference sequence). The CDR3 length is 13 residues. Trimming cost V 6 bases and J 2 bases, with 13 bases left between them. In DNA form, the CDR3 reads TGCAGTGCCTACCTACAGGAGCAAGAGACCCAGTACTTC. Amino acid sequence: CSAYLQEQETQYF.

This clonotype was found many times. This rearrangement joins TRBV7-9 to TRBJ2-1; D tentatively reads TRBD1 or TRBD2 (6 bases each). Trimming shortened V by 1 base and J by 4 bases, and 8 bases separated the two germline ends. The CDR3 sequence is 14 residues long. Germline V gene data show CDR1 as SEHNR and CDR2 as FQNEAQ (reference sequence). The chain's CDR3 is CASSLEGGYNEQFF. As DNA, the CDR3 is TGTGCCAGCAGCTTAGAAGGGGGGTACAATGAGCAGTTCTTC.

The chain couples TRBV29-1 to TRBJ2-5; 11 bases align to TRBD2. V dropped 6 bases and J dropped 4; count of bases not matched to a gene: 7. The CDR3 has 14 amino acids. CDR1 is SQVTM and CDR2 is ANQGSEA in the germline V gene. Here the CDR3 reads CSVGGLAGGETQYF. In nucleotides, the CDR3 is TGCAGCGTAGGGGGGCTAGCGGGAGGAGAGACCCAGTACTTC.

The chain combines TRBV7-2 with TRBJ2-7, with D tentatively TRBD2 (6 bases). The CDR3 length is 14 residues. Per the germline V gene, CDR1 is SGHTA and CDR2 is FQGNSA. Trimming cost V 3 bases and J 1 base, with 10 bases left between them. The CDR3 nucleotides read TGTGCCAGCAGCTTCTCAGCGGGTTCCTACGAGCAGTACTTC. It specifies CASSFSAGSYEQYF. Supplemented by reference TRBV7-2 and TRBJ2-7, the full variable domain reads GAGVSQSPSNKVTEKGKDVELRCDPISGHTALYWYRQSLGQGLEFLIYFQGNSAPDKSGLPSDRFSAERTGGSVSTLTIQRTQQEDSAVYLCASSFSAGSYEQYFGPGTRLTVT.